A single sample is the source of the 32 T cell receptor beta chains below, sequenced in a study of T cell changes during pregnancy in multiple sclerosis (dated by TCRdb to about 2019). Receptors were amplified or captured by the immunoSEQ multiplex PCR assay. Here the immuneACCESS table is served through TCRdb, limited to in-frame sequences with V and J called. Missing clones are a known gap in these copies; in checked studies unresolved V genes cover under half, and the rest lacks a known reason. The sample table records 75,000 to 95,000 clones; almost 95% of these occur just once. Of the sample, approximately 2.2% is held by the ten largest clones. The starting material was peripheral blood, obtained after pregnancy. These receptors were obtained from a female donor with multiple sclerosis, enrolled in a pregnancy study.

The CDR3 sequence: CASSKGERQPQHF. The CDR3 DNA reads TGTGCCAGCTCTAAGGGGGAGAGACAGCCCCAGCATTTT. The chain carries TRBV18 and TRBJ1-5, with D perhaps matching TRBD1 (6 bases). V lost 6 bases to trimming and J lost 7 bases, with 13 bases between them. CDR1 KGHSH and CDR2 LQKENI come from the germline V gene. This CDR3 contains 13 residues.

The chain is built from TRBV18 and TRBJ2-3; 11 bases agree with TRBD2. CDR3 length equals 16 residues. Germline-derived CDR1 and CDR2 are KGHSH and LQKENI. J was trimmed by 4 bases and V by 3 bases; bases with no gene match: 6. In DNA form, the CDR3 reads TGTGCCAGCTCACCGGCGATTAGCGGGGGGGCAGATACGCAGTATTTT. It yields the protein CASSPAISGGADTQYF.

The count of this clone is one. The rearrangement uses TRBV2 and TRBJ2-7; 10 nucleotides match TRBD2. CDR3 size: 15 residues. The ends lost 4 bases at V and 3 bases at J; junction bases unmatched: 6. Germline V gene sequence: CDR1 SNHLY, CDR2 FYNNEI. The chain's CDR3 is CASSAPGLANYEQYF. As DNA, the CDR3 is TGTGCCAGCAGTGCGCCGGGACTAGCGAACTACGAGCAGTACTTC.

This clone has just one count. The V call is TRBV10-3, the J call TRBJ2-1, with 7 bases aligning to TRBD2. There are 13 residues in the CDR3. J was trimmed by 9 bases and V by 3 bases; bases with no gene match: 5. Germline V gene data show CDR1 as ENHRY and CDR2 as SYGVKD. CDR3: CAISDSGYGEQFF. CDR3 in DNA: TGTGCCATCAGTGATAGCGGGTACGGTGAGCAGTTCTTC.

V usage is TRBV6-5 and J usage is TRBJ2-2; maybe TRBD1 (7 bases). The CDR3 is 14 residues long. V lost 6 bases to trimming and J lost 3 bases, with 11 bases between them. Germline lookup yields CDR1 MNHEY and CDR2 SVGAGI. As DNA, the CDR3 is TGTGCCAGCAGACCCAGGGGGGACACCGGGGAGCTGTTTTTT. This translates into CASRPRGDTGELFF.

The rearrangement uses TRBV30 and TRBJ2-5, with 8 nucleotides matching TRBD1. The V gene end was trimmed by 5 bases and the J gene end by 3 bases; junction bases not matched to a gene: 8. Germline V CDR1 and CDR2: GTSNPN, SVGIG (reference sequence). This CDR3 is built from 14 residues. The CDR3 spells CAWHLRTGKETQYF. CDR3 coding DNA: TGTGCCTGGCACCTTCGGACAGGGAAAGAGACCCAGTACTTC. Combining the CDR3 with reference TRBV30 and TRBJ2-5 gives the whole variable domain SQTIHQWPATLVQPVGSPLSLECTVEGTSNPNLYWYRQAAGRGLQLLFYSVGIGQISSEVPQNLSASRPQDRQFILSSKKLLLSDSGFYLCAWHLRTGKETQYFGPGTRLLVL.

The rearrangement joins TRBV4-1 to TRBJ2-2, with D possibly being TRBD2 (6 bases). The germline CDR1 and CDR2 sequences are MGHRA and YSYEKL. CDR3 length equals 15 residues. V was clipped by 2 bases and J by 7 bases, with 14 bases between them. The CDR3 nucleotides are TGCGCCAGCAGCCAACCGGGACTCACACACGGGGAGCTGTTTTTT. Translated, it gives CASSQPGLTHGELFF.

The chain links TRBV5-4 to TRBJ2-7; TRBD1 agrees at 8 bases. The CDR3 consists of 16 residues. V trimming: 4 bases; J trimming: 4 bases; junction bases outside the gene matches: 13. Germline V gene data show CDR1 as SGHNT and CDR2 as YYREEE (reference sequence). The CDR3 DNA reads TGTGCCAGCAGCACAAAATTCCGGGACAGGAATTACGAGCAGTACTTC. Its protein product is CASSTKFRDRNYEQYF.

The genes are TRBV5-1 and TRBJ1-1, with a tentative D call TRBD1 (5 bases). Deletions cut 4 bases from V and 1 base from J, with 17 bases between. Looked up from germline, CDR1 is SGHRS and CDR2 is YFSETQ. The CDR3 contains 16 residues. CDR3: CASSPTGGTTNTEAFF. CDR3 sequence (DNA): TGCGCCAGCAGCCCCACTGGCGGGACTACGAACACTGAAGCTTTCTTT.

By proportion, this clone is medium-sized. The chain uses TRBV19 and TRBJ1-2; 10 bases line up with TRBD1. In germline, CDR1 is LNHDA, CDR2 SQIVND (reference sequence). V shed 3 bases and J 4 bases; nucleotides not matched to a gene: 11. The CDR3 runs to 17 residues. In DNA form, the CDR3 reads TGTGCCAGTAGTATTTCCCTCGGGACAGGGGCGTTCTATGGCTACACCTTC. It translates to CASSISLGTGAFYGYTF.

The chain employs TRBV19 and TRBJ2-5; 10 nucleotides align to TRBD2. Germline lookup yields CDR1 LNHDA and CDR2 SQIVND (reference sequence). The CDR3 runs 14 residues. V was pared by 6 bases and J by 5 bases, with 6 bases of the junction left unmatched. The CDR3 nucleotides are TGTGCCAGTAGGCCAGCGGGAGGGCGGGAGACCCAGTACTTC. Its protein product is CASRPAGGRETQYF.

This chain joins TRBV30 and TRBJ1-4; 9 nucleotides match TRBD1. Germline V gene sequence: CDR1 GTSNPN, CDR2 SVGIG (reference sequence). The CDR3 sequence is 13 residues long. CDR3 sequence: CASKGQGQEKLFF. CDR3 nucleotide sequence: TGTGCTTCGAAAGGACAGGGGCAAGAAAAACTGTTTTTT.

Here the CDR3 reads CATSRLKQGQEGQNEQFF. CDR3 coding DNA: TGTGCCACCAGCAGACTAAAGCAGGGACAAGAGGGCCAAAATGAGCAGTTCTTC. V and J are TRBV15 and TRBJ2-1; D may be TRBD1 (6 bases). The CDR3 covers 18 residues. Between the trimmed V and J ends, which lost 2 bases and 7 bases, there was a span of 24 bases. Germline CDR1 is LNHNV and CDR2 is YYDKDF (reference sequence).

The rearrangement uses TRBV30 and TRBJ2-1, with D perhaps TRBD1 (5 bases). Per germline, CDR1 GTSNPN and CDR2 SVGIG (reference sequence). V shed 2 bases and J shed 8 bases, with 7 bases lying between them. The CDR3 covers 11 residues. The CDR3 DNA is TGTGCCTGGAGTAACAGGTATGAGCAGTTCTTC. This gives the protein CAWSNRYEQFF.

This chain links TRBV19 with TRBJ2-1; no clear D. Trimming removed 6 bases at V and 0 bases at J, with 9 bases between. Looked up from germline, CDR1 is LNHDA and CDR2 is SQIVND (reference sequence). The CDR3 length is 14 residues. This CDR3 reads CASSQASSYNEQFF. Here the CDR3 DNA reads TGTGCCAGTAGCCAGGCGAGCTCCTACAATGAGCAGTTCTTC.

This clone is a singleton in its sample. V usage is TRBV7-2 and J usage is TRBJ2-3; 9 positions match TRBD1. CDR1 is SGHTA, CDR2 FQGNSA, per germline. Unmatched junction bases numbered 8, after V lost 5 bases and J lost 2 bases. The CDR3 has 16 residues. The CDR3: CASSAAGTGFTDTQYF. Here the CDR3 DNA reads TGTGCCAGCAGCGCCGCCGGGACAGGGTTCACAGATACGCAGTATTTT.

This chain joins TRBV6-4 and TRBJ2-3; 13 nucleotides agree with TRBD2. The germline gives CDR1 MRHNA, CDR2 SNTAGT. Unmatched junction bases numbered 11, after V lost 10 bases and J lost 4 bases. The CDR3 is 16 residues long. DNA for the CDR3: TGTGCCACCGCGAGGACTAGCGGGAGTATTCCAGATACGCAGTATTTT. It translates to CATARTSGSIPDTQYF.

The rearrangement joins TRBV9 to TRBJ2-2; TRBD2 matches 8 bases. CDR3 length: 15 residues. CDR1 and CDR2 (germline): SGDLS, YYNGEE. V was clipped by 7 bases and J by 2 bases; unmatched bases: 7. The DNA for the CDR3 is TGTGCCAGCGGCTTATGGACTAGCAACACCGGGGAGCTGTTTTTT. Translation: CASGLWTSNTGELFF. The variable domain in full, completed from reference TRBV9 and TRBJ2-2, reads DSGVTQTPKHLITATGQRVTLRCSPRSGDLSVYWYQQSLDQGLQFLIQYYNGEERAKGNILERFSAQQFPDLHSELNLSSLELGDSALYFCASGLWTSNTGELFFGEGSRLTVL.

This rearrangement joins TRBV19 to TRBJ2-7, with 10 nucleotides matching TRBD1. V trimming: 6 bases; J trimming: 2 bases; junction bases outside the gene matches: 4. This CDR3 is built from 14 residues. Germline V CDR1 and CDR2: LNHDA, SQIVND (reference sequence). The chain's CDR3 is CASSPGQGTYEQYF. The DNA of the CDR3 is TGTGCCAGTAGCCCGGGACAGGGGACCTACGAGCAGTACTTC.

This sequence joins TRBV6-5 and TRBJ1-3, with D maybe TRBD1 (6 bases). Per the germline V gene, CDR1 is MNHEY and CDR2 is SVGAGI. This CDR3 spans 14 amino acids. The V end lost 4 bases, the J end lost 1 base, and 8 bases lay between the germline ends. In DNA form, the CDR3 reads TGTGCCAGCAGTTCTCAGGGGTCTGGAAACACCATATATTTT. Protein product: CASSSQGSGNTIYF.

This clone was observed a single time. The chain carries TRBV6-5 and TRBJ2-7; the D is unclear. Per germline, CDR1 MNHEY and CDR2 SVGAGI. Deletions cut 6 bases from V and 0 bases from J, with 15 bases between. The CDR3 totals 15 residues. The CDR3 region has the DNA TGTGCCAGCAGCCTCGCTGCGGTGAGCTCCTACGAGCAGTACTTC. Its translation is CASSLAAVSSYEQYF.

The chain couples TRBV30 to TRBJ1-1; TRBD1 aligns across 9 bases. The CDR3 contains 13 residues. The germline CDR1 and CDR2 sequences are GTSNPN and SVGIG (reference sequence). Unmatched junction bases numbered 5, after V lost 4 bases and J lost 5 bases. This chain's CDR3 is CAWNRGPGTEAFF. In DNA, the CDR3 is TGTGCCTGGAACAGGGGGCCAGGGACTGAAGCTTTCTTT.

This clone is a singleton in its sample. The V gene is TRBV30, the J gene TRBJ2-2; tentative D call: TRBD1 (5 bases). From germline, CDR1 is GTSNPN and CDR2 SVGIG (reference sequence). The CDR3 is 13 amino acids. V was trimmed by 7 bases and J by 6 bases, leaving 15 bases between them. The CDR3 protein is CASEGVEAGELFF. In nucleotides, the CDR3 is TGTGCCTCGGAAGGGGTCGAGGCCGGGGAGCTGTTTTTT.

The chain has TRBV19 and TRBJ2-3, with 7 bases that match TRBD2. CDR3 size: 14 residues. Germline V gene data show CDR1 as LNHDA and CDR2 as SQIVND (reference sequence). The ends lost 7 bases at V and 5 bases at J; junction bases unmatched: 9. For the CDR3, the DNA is TGTGCCAGTACCCCTCGGGGGGAGGGAGATACGCAGTATTTT. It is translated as CASTPRGEGDTQYF.

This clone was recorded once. The CDR3 here is CASSPGQGDTEAFF. In nucleotides, the CDR3 is TGCGCCAGCAGCCCCGGGCAGGGGGACACTGAAGCTTTCTTT. This chain uses TRBV5-1 with TRBJ1-1; 7 bases line up with TRBD1. The germline V gene has CDR1 SGHRS and CDR2 YFSETQ. After removal of 4 bases from V and 3 bases from J, the junction contained 6 bases not matched to a gene. CDR3 size: 14 residues.

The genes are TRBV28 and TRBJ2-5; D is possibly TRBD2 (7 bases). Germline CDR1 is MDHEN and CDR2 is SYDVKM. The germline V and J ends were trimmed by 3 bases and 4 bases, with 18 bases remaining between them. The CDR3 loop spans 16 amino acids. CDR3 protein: CASSFPVSGGGETQYF. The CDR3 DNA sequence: TGTGCCAGCAGTTTCCCGGTTTCGGGGGGCGGAGAGACCCAGTACTTC. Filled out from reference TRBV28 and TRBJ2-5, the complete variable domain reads DVKVTQSSRYLVKRTGEKVFLECVQDMDHENMFWYRQDPGLGLRLIYFSYDVKMKEKGDIPEGYSVSREKKERFSLILESASTNQTSMYLCASSFPVSGGGETQYFGPGTRLLVL.

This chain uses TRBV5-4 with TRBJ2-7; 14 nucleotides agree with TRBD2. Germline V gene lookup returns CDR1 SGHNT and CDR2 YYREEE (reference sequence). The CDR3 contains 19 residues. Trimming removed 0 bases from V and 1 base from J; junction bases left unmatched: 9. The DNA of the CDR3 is TGTGCCAGCAGCTTGGCGGGACTAGCGGGAGTGAGGTCGTCCTACGAGCAGTACTTC. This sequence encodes CASSLAGLAGVRSSYEQYF.

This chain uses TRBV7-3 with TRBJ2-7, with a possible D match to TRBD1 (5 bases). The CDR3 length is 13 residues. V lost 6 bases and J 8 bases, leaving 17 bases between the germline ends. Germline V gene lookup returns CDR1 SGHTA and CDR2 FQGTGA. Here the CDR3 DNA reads TGTGCCAGCAGTTCTGTCGGGCAGGGCCAGCAGTACTTC. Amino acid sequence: CASSSVGQGQQYF.

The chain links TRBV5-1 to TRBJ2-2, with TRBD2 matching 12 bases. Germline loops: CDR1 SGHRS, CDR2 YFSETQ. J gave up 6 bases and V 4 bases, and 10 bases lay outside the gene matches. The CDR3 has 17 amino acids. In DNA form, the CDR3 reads TGCGCCAGCAGCGGGGCCTCTAGCGGGGGGGCCTCCGGGGAGCTGTTTTTT. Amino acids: CASSGASSGGASGELFF.

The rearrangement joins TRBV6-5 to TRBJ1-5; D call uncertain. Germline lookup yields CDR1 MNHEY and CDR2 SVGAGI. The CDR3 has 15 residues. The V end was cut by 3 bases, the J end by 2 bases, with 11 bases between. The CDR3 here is CASSYAVGGNQPQHF. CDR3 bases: TGTGCCAGCAGTTATGCGGTTGGAGGCAATCAGCCCCAGCATTTT.

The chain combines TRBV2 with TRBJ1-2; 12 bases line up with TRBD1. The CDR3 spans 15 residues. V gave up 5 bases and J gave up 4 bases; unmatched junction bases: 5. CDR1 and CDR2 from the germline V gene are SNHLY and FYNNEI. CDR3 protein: CASSTRDRGLYGYTF. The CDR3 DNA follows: TGTGCCAGCAGTACGCGGGACAGGGGGCTCTATGGCTACACCTTC.

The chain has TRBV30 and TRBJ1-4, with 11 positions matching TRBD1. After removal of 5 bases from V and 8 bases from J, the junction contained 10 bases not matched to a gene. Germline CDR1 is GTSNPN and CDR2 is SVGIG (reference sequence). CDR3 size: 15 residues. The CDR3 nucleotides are TGTGCCTGGTGTCGTTTCGGGACAGGGGGGGAAAAACTGTTTTTT. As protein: CAWCRFGTGGEKLFF.